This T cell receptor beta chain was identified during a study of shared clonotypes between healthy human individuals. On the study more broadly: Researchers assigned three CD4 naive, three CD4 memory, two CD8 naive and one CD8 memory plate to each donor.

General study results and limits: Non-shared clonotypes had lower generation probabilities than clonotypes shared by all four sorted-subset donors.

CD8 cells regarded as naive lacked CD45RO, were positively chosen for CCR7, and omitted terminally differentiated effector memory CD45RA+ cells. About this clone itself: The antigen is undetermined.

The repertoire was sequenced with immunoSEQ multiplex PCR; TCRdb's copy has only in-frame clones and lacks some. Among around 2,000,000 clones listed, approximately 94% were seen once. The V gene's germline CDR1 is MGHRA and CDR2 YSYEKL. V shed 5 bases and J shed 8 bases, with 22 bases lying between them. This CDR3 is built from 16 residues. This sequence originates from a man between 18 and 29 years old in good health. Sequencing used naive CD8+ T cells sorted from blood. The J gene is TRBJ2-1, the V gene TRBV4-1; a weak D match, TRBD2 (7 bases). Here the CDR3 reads CASSNLGGAEIYEQFF. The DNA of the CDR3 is TGCGCCAGCAGCAACTTAGGGGGGGCCGAGATCTATGAGCAGTTCTTC.